This T cell receptor beta chain was obtained from a study of STAT5B mutations in CD4+ large granular lymphocyte leukemia. Study in general: Among healthy donors, a particular HLA allele went with more CDR3 'QG' motifs.

To note about this clone: Antigen specificity is unknown.

In the authors' methods: A productive frequency of 2.59 x 10-5 was the lowest detectable. Sequencing used immunoSEQ multiplex PCR; TCRdb keeps in-frame clones, though not all of them. D and trimming come from the DNA, and the V and J calls and clone size come from that table. The sample shows just over 40,000 clones, 65% to 85% of them seen only once. Looked up from germline, CDR1 is MNHEY and CDR2 is SMNVEV (reference sequence). The ends were cut back, 3 bases at V and 3 bases at J, with 8 bases in the middle. CDR3 size: 14 residues. Whole-study results and caveats: 8/27 top patient clones versus 2/35 control clones were TRBV06-family.

This rearrangement joins TRBV27 to TRBJ2-2; no clear D. The origin of this receptor is a human donor in good health. The sequenced sample consisted of CD4+ T cells from blood buffy coats. CDR3 region: CASSFYRYTGELFF. The DNA for the CDR3 is TGTGCCAGCAGTTTCTACAGATACACCGGGGAGCTGTTTTTT.